The source of this T cell receptor beta chain is a study of control samples from healthy donors and cancer patients. Generated by immunoSEQ multiplex PCR, the TCRdb table keeps only in-frame clones and is missing some. The sample has some 49,000 clones, approximately 86% seen once. Looked up from germline, CDR1 is LNHNV and CDR2 is YYDKDF (reference sequence). Trimming removed 5 bases at V and 1 base at J, with 12 bases between. The CDR3 length is 14 residues. The V gene is TRBV15, the J gene TRBJ2-7, with D possibly TRBD1 on 6 matching bases. This sequence was found in a woman aged 45-65 years with lung cancer. Sequenced sample: PBMCs. The CDR3 DNA reads TGTGCCACCAGCGGCCAGACAGGTTCCTACGAGCAGTACTTC. Translating it yields CATSGQTGSYEQYF. The full variable domain, completed using reference TRBV15 and TRBJ2-7, is DAMVIQNPRYQVTQFGKPVTLSCSQTLNHNVMYWYQQKSSQAPKLLFHYYDKDFNNEADTPDNFQSRRPNTSFCFLDIRSPGLGDTAMYLCATSGQTGSYEQYFGPGTRLTVT.